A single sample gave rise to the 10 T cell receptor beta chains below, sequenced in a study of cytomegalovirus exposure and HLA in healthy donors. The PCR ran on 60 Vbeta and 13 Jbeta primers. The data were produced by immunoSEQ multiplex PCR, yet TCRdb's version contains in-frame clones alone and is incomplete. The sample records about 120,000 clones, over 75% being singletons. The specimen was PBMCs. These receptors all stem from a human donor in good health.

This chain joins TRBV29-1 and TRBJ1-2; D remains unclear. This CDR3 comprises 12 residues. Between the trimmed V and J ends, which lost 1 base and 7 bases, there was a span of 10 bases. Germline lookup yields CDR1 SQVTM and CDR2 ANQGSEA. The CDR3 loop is CSVEVEHRGYTF. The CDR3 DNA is TGCAGCGTTGAAGTTGAGCACCGTGGCTACACCTTC.

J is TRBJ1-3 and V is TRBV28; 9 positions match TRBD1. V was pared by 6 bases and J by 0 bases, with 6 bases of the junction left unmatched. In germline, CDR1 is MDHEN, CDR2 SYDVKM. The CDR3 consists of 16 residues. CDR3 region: CASSPGQGNSGNTIYF. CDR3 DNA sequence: TGTGCCAGCAGCCCGGGACAGGGCAACTCTGGAAACACCATATATTTT.

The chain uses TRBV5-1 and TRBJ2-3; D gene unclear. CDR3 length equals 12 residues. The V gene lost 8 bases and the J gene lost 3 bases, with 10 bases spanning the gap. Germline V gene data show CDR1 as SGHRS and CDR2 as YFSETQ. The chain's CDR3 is CASALETDTQYF. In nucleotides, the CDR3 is TGCGCCAGTGCTCTTGAGACAGATACGCAGTATTTT.

The CDR3 DNA follows: TGTGCCAGCAGCCAGGAGACAGGGGGCATAGTGAAGAACTATGGCTACACCTTC. Translated, it gives CASSQETGGIVKNYGYTF. The chain has TRBV4-2 and TRBJ1-2; TRBD1 matches at 10 bases. The CDR3 runs 18 residues. V was pared by 3 bases and J by 2 bases, with 12 bases of the junction left unmatched. In germline, CDR1 is LGHNA, CDR2 YNFKEQ.

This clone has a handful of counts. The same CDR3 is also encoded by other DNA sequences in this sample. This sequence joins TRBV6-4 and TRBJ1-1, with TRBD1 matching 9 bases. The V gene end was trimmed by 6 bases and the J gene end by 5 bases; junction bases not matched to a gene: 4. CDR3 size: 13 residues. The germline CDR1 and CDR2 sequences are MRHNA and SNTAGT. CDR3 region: CASSGTGTTEAFF. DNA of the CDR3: TGTGCCAGCAGCGGGACAGGGACGACTGAAGCTTTCTTT.

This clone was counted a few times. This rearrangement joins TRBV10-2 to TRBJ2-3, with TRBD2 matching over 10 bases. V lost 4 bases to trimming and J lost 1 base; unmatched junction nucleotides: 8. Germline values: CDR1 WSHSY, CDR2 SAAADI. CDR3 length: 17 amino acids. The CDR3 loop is CASSVTLAGARTDTQYF. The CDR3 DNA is TGCGCCAGCAGTGTTACCCTAGCGGGAGCGCGCACAGATACGCAGTATTTT.

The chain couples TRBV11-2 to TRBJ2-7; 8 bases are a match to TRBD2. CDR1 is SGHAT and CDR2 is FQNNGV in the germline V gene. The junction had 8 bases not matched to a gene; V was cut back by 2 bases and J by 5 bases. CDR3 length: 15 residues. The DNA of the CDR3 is TGTGCCAGCAGCTTAAACAGCGGGAGTGTAAACGAGCAGTACTTC. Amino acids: CASSLNSGSVNEQYF.

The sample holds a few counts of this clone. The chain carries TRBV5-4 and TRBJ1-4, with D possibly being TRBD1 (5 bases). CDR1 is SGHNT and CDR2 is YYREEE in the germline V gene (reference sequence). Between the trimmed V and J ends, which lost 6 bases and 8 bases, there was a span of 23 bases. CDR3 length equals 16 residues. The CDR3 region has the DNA TGTGCCAGCAATTCGGGGGGATCCCTCACTGGAGAAAAACTGTTTTTT. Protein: CASNSGGSLTGEKLFF.

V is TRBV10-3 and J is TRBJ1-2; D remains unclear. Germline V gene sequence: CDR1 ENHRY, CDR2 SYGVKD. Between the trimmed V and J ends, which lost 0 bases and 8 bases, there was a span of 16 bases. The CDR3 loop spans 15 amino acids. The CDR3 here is CAISESKGFNGGYTF. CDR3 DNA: TGTGCCATCAGTGAGTCGAAAGGCTTTAACGGGGGCTACACCTTC.

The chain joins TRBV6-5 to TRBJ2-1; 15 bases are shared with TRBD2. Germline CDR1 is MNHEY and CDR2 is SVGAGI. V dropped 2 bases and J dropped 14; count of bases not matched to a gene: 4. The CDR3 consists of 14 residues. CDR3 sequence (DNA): TGTGCCAGCAGTTACACGGGACTAGCGGGAGGAGAGTTCTTC. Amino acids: CASSYTGLAGGEFF.